Listed below are T cell receptor beta chains from one sample, sequenced in a study of shared clonotypes between healthy human individuals. Clones were sequenced by immunoSEQ multiplex PCR, and TCRdb holds only the in-frame ones, with some missing. Here the sample spans 1.5 million to 2.5 million clones, about 95% being singletons. Input material: naive CD8+ T cells sorted from blood. The receptors were sampled from a man younger than 35 in good health. The CDR3 runs from the conserved cysteine through the conserved F or W. Each record gives: clone size, J gene, V gene, D gene, CDR3 protein, CDR3 DNA. The D gene is left open where the match is weak. A clone size is listed for some rows: how often the clone was seen (once, few, many), or a class if it is expanded.

>.|TRBJ2-3|TRBV30|TRBD2
CAWIATSGLGWDTQYF
TGTGCCTGGATCGCGACTAGCGGGCTTGGGTGGGATACGCAGTATTTT
>.|TRBJ2-3|TRBV28|TRBD1
CAGGRDRGADTQYF
TGTGCCGGTGGCCGGGACAGGGGTGCAGATACGCAGTATTTT
>.|TRBJ1-2|TRBV7-8|.
CASRQGGIDGYTF
TGTGCCAGCCGTCAGGGCGGGATTGATGGCTACACCTTC
>.|TRBJ1-2|TRBV7-2|TRBD1
CASSLGTGGLYGYTF
TGTGCCAGCAGCTTAGGGACAGGGGGCCTCTATGGCTACACCTTC
>.|TRBJ2-1|TRBV6-5|TRBD2
CASSDWTSGNDEQFF
TGTGCCAGCAGTGACTGGACTAGCGGGAACGATGAGCAGTTCTTC
>few|TRBJ1-5|TRBV4-1|TRBD1
CASSQNGQGNQPQHF
TGCGCCAGCAGCCAAAATGGACAGGGCAATCAGCCCCAGCATTTT
>.|TRBJ1-2|TRBV6-5|.
CASSTGYYGYTF
TGTGCCAGCAGTACAGGGTACTATGGCTACACCTTC
>.|TRBJ2-1|TRBV19|.
CASSINAAYNEQFF
TGTGCCAGTAGTATTAATGCGGCGTACAATGAGCAGTTCTTC
>.|TRBJ2-2|TRBV5-1|TRBD2
CASSFGLAGGSSTGELFF
TGCGCCAGCAGCTTCGGACTAGCGGGGGGTTCGAGCACCGGGGAGCTGTTTTTT
>.|TRBJ2-1|TRBV5-4|.
CASSALANEQFF
TGTGCCAGCAGCGCCCTAGCGAATGAGCAGTTCTTC
>.|TRBJ1-1|TRBV4-1|.
CASSQATGQNTEAFF
TGCGCCAGCAGCCAGGCCACAGGGCAGAACACTGAAGCTTTCTTT
>.|TRBJ2-3|TRBV5-4|TRBD1
CASSDGQGQNTQYF
TGTGCCAGCAGTGACGGACAGGGTCAGAATACGCAGTATTTT
>.|TRBJ2-7|TRBV4-1|.
CASSQVGSGDYEQYF
TGCGCCAGCAGCCAAGTGGGGTCGGGGGACTACGAGCAGTACTTC
>.|TRBJ1-1|TRBV2|.
CASGRDKNTEAFF
TGTGCCAGCGGCCGGGACAAGAACACTGAAGCTTTCTTT
>.|TRBJ2-7|TRBV5-6|.
CASSLVGSYEQYF
TGTGCCAGCAGCTTGGTAGGATCCTACGAGCAGTACTTC
>once|TRBJ1-2|TRBV27|TRBD1
CASSTQGDYGYTF
TGTGCCAGCAGTACACAGGGGGACTATGGCTACACCTTC
>.|TRBJ2-7|TRBV10-2|.
CASSEFAESYEQYF
TGCGCCAGCAGTGAGTTTGCGGAGTCGTACGAGCAGTACTTC
>.|TRBJ2-5|TRBV13|.
CASSFVYQETQYF
TGTGCCAGCAGCTTCGTCTACCAAGAGACCCAGTACTTC
>.|TRBJ1-3|TRBV7-9|.
CASTPTLRDGNTIYF
TGTGCCAGCACCCCGACTCTTAGGGATGGAAACACCATATATTTT
>.|TRBJ2-7|TRBV27|.
CASSLKPAYEQYF
TGTGCCAGCAGTTTAAAACCAGCCTACGAGCAGTACTTC
>.|TRBJ2-1|TRBV10-3|TRBD2
CAISEPGTSGTYNEQFF
TGTGCCATCAGTGAGCCCGGGACTAGCGGAACCTACAATGAGCAGTTCTTC
>.|TRBJ2-7|TRBV27|TRBD1
CASSGTGSSYEQYF
TGTGCCAGCAGCGGGACAGGGAGCTCCTACGAGCAGTACTTC
>.|TRBJ1-1|TRBV4-1|.
CASSHLNTEAFF
TGCGCCAGCAGCCACTTAAACACTGAAGCTTTCTTT
>.|TRBJ1-1|TRBV11-2|TRBD1
CASSLDWTGVIDPMNTEAFF
TGTGCCAGCAGCTTAGATTGGACAGGGGTGATCGACCCCATGAACACTGAAGCTTTCTTT
>.|TRBJ1-4|TRBV28|.
CASSLLPGEEKLFF
TGTGCCAGCAGTTTACTGCCGGGAGAAGAAAAACTGTTTTTT
>.|TRBJ2-7|TRBV4-1|.
CASSQDPGPYYEQYF
TGCGCCAGCAGCCAAGATCCGGGTCCTTACTACGAGCAGTACTTC
>.|TRBJ2-5|TRBV7-8|TRBD1
CASSSGTGLQYF
TGTGCCAGCAGCTCCGGGACAGGGCTGCAGTACTTC